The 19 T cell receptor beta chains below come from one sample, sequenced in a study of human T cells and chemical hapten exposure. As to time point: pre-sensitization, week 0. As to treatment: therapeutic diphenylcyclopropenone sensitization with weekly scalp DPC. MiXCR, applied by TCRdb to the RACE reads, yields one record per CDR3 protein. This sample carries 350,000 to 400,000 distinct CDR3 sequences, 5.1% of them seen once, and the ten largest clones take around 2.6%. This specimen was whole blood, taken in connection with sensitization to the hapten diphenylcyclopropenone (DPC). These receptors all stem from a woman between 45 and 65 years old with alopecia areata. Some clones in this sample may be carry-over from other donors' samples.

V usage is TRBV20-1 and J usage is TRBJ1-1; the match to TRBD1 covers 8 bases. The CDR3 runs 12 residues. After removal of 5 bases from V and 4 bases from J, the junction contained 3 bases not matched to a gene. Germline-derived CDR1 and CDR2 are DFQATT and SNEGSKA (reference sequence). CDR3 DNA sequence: TGCAGTGCTCTCGGACAGGGCACTGAAGCTTTCTTT. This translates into CSALGQGTEAFF.

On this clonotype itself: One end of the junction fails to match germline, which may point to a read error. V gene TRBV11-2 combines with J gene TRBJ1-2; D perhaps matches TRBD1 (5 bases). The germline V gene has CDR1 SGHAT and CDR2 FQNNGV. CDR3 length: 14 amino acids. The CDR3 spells CASSLDPGPLSYTF. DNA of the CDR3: TGTGCCAGCAGTTTAGACCCAGGGCCGTTGTCCTACACCTTC.

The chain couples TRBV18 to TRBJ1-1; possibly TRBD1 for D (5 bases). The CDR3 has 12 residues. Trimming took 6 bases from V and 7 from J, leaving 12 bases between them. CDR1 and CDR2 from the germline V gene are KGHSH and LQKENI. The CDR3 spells CASSELQGEAFF. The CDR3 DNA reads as TGTGCCAGCTCCGAGCTCCAGGGTGAAGCTTTCTTT.

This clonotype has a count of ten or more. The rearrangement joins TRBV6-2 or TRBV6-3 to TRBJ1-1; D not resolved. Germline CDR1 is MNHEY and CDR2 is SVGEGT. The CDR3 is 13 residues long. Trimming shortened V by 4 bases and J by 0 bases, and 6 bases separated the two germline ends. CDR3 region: CASSFNMNTEAFF. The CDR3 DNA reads TGTGCCAGCAGTTTCAACATGAACACTGAAGCTTTCTTT.

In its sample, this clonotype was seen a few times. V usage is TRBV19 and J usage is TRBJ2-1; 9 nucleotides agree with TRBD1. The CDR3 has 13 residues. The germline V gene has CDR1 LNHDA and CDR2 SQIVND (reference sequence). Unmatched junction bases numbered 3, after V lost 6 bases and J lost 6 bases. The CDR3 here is CASRGDRVNEQFF. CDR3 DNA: TGTGCCAGTAGGGGGGACAGGGTCAATGAGCAGTTCTTC.

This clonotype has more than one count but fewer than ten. In DNA, the CDR3 is TGCGCCAGCAGCTGGGAGGTGGGCACTGAAGCTTTCTTT. This translates into CASSWEVGTEAFF. This chain uses TRBV5-1 with TRBJ1-1; no clear D. Germline CDR1 SGHRS, CDR2 YFSETQ. V dropped 3 bases and J dropped 4 bases, with 10 bases sitting between them. The CDR3 is 13 amino acids.

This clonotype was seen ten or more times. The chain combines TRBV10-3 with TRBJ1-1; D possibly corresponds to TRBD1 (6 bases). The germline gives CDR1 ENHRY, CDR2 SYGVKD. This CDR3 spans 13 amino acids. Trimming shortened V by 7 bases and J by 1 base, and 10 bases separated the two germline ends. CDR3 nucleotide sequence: TGTGCCATCACGGCAGGGGCGAACACTGAAGCTTTCTTT. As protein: CAITAGANTEAFF.

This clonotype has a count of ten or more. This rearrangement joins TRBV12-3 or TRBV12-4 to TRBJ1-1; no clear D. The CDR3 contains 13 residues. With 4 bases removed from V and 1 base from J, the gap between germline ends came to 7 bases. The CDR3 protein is CASSSPENTEAFF. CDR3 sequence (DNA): TGTGCCAGCAGTTCACCAGAGAACACTGAAGCTTTCTTT.

For the CDR3, the DNA is TGTGCCAGCAGCGTCCATAGCGGGAGGGAGGCAGATACGCAGTATTTT. Translated: CASSVHSGREADTQYF. The rearrangement uses TRBV9 and TRBJ2-3, with 11 bases matching TRBD2. Trimming took 2 bases from V and 4 from J; bases not matched to a gene: 6. Germline V gives CDR1 SGDLS, CDR2 YYNGEE. CDR3 size: 16 residues. The full variable domain, with the rest looked up from reference TRBV9 and TRBJ2-3, is DSGVTQTPKHLITATGQRVTLRCSPRSGDLSVYWYQQSLDQGLQFLIQYYNGEERAKGNILERFSAQQFPDLHSELNLSSLELGDSALYFCASSVHSGREADTQYFGPGTRLTVL.

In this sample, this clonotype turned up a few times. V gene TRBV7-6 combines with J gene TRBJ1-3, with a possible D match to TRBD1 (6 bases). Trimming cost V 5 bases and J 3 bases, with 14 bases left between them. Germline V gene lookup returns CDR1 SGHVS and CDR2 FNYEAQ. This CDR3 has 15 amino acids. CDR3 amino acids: CASSDRTGGGNTIYF. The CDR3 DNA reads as TGTGCCAGCAGCGACAGGACTGGGGGTGGAAACACCATATATTTT.

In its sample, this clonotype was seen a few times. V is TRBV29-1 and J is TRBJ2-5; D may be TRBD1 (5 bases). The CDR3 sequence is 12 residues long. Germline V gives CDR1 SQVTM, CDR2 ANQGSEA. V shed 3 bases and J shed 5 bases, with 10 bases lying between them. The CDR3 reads CSVDWQGETQYF. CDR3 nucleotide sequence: TGCAGCGTTGACTGGCAGGGCGAGACCCAGTACTTC. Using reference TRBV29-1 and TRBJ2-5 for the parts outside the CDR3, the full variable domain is SAVISQKPSRDICQRGTSLTIQCQVDSQVTMMFWYRQQPGQSLTLIATANQGSEATYESGFVIDKFPISRPNLTFSTLTVSNMSPEDSSIYLCSVDWQGETQYFGPGTRLLVL.

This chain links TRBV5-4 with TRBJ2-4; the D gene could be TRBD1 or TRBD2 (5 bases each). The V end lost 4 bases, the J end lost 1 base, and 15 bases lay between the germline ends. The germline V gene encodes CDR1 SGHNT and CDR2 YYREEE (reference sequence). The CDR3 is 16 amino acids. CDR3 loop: CASSPRQGVAKNIQYF. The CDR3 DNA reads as TGTGCCAGCAGCCCTAGGCAGGGAGTGGCCAAAAACATTCAGTACTTC. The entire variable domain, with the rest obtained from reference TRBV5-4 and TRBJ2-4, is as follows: ETGVTQSPTHLIKTRGQQVTLRCSSQSGHNTVSWYQQALGQGPQFIFQYYREEENGRGNFPPRFSGLQFPNYSSELNVNALELDDSALYLCASSPRQGVAKNIQYFGAGTRLSVL.

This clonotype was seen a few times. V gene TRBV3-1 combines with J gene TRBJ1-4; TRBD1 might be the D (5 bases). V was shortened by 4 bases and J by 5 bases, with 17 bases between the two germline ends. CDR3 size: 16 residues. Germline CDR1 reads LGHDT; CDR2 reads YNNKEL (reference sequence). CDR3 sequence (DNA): TGTGCCAGCAGCCTCCGAACAGGTGACGCCAATGAAAAACTGTTTTTT. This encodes CASSLRTGDANEKLFF.

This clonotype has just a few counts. The CDR3 here is CSVPGTGLHEQYF. The CDR3 nucleotides are TGCAGCGTACCCGGGACAGGGTTGCACGAGCAGTACTTC. The chain combines TRBV29-1 with TRBJ2-7; 9 bases are shared with TRBD1. V shed 6 bases and J 5 bases; nucleotides not matched to a gene: 8. The CDR3 has 13 amino acids. Germline V gene data show CDR1 as SQVTM and CDR2 as ANQGSEA.

The CDR3 DNA is TGTGCCAGCAGTTACGCGAGGGATCAGCCCCAGCATTTT. Translation gives CASSYARDQPQHF. The V call is TRBV6-2 or TRBV6-3, the J call TRBJ1-5; D unresolved. Germline assignment: CDR1 MNHEY and CDR2 SVGEGT. Trimming shortened V by 2 bases and J by 5 bases, and 7 bases separated the two germline ends. The CDR3 extends over 13 amino acids.

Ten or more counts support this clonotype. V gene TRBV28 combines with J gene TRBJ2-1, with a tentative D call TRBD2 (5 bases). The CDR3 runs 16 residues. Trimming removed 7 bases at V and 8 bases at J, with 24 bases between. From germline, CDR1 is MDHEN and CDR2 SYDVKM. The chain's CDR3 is CASKEAAGLAVYEQFF. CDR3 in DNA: TGTGCCAGCAAGGAAGCGGCGGGTCTTGCCGTGTATGAGCAGTTCTTC. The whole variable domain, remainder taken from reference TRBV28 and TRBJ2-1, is DVKVTQSSRYLVKRTGEKVFLECVQDMDHENMFWYRQDPGLGLRLIYFSYDVKMKEKGDIPEGYSVSREKKERFSLILESASTNQTSMYLCASKEAAGLAVYEQFFGPGTRLTVL.

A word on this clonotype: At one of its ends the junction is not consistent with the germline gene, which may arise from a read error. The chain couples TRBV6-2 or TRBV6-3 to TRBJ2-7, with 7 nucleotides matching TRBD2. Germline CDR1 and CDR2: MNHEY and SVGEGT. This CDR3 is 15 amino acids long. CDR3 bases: TGTGCCAGCAATTACGGGCTAGCGGAGGACTACGAGCAGTACTTC. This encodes CASNYGLAEDYEQYF.

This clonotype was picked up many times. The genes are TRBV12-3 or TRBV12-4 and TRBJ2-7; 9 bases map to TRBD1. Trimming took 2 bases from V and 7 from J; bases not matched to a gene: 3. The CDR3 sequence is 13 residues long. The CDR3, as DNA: TGTGCCAGCAGTTTATTGGGGACAGGGGAGCAGTACTTC. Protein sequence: CASSLLGTGEQYF.

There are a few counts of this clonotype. CDR3 in amino acids: CASQGSAQMGEQYF. The DNA for the CDR3 is TGCGCCAGCCAGGGCTCGGCCCAAATGGGCGAGCAGTACTTC. V usage is TRBV5-1 and J usage is TRBJ2-7; weak D call: TRBD1 (5 bases). Germline lookup yields CDR1 SGHRS and CDR2 YFSETQ. There are 14 residues in the CDR3. Trimming removed 7 bases at V and 6 bases at J, with 20 bases between. Variable domain in full (rest from reference TRBV5-1 and TRBJ2-7): KAGVTQTPRYLIKTRGQQVTLSCSPISGHRSVSWYQQTPGQGLQFLFEYFSETQRNKGNFPGRFSGRQFSNSRSEMNVSTLELGDSALYLCASQGSAQMGEQYFGPGTRLTVT.